Sequencing of this T cell receptor beta chain was carried out in a study of T cell changes during pregnancy in multiple sclerosis. Clones were sequenced by immunoSEQ multiplex PCR, and TCRdb holds only the in-frame ones, with some missing. The table includes about 50,000 clones, 80% to 95% detected once. Germline V gene sequence: CDR1 SGHDT, CDR2 YYEEEE. The V segment lost 5 bases and the J segment 3 bases; nucleotides outside the gene matches: 7. This CDR3 contains 14 residues. V and J are TRBV5-6 and TRBJ2-5; 7 bases line up with TRBD2. The source was CD4+ T cells from peripheral blood mononuclear cells, collected after pregnancy. This TCR was sampled from a female donor with multiple sclerosis, enrolled in a pregnancy study. CDR3 nucleotides: TGTGCCAGCAGACCCGGGACTATGGAAGAGACCCAGTACTTC. Translated, it gives CASRPGTMEETQYF.